This T cell receptor beta chain was documented in a study of beta chain features in type 1 diabetes. This clone was detected once. No antigen is known for it. Expressed TCRB transcripts were sequenced after all isolated RNA was converted to cDNA. Clones were sequenced by immunoSEQ multiplex PCR, and TCRdb holds only the in-frame ones, with some missing. The repertoire holds approximately 250,000 clones, with roughly 16% as singletons. Every single donor gave one heparinised blood draw, and these averaged approximately 100 mL. With V trimmed by 7 bases and J by 2 bases, 6 bases remained unmatched. Germline V gene sequence: CDR1 SQVTM, CDR2 ANQGSEA. The CDR3 length is 16 residues. Study-level results: People with Type 1 diabetes carried modestly yet significantly shorter TCRB CDR3s in all four CD4+ subsets.

The chain has TRBV29-1 and TRBJ2-3, with 16 bases matching TRBD2. The sequencing input was naive CD4+ T cells from blood. The clonotype originates from a man between 25 and 39 years old with type 1 diabetes. CDR3 in DNA: TGCAGCGGGGGACTAGCGGGAGGGCCTTCCACAGATACGCAGTATTTT. This sequence encodes CSGGLAGGPSTDTQYF.